This record concerns one T cell receptor (beta chain) sequence. Its antigen is unknown. These data come from a study of CD4 T cells in relation to SARS-CoV-2 and coronaviruses. Study-level points and caveats: The cross-reactivity analysis covered only spike protein, not other viral proteins.

The repertoire was sequenced with immunoSEQ multiplex PCR; TCRdb's copy has only in-frame clones and lacks some. This sample has about 37,000 clones; around 87% occur once, and the top ten carry approximately 8.8%. The CDR3 has 17 residues. The clonotype was recovered from an adult with COVID-19. The V call is TRBV1, the J call TRBJ2-2; the listed D gene, TRBD2, was not tested against the DNA. TRBV1 counts as a pseudogene. Sequenced sample: memory CD4+ T cells from PBMCs. The CDR3 sequence: CTSSQDDEAAGTGELFF. CDR3 bases: TGCACCAGCAGCCAAGATGATGAGGCGGCGGGGACCGGGGAGCTGTTTTTT.